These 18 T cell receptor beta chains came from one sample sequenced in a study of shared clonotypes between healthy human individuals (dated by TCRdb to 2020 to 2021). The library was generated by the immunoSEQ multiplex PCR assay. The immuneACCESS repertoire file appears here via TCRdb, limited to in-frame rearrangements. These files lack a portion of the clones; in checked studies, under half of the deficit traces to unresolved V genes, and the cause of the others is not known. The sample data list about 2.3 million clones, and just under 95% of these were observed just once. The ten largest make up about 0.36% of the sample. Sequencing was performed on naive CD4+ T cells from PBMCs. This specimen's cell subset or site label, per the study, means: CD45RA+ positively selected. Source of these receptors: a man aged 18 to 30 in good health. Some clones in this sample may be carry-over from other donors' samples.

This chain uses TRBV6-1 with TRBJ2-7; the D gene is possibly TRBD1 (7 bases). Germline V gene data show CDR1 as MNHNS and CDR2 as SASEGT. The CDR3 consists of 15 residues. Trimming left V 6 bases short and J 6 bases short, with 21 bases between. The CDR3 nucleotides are TGTGCCAGCAGGAGGGGGCAGGAGGGTGGTGGCGAGCAGTACTTC. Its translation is CASRRGQEGGGEQYF.

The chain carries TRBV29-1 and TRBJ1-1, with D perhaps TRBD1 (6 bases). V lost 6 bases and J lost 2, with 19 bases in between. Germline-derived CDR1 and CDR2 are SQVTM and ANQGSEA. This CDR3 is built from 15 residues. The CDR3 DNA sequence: TGCAGCGTCCCCGTGAGGGGGAGGTATAACACTGAAGCTTTCTTT. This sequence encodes CSVPVRGRYNTEAFF.

The CDR3 sequence: CASTRQGEVGYTF. CDR3 sequence (DNA): TGTGCCAGCACCCGTCAGGGGGAGGTCGGCTACACCTTC. The V gene is TRBV28, the J gene TRBJ1-2, with 7 bases fitting TRBD1. Trimming removed 7 bases from V and 8 bases from J; junction bases left unmatched: 10. Germline CDR1 reads MDHEN; CDR2 reads SYDVKM. This CDR3 is built from 13 residues.

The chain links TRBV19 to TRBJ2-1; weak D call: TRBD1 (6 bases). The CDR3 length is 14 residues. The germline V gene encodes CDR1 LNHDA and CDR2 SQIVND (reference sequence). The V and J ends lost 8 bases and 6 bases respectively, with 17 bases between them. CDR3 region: CASSPDRPLNEQFF. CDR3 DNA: TGTGCCAGTTCCCCGGACAGACCTCTCAATGAGCAGTTCTTC.

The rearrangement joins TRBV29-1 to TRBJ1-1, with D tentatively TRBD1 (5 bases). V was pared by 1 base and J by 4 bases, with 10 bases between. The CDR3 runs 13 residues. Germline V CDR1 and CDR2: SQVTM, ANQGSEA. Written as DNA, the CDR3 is TGCAGCGTTGAAGTAGGGGTTGGCACTGAAGCTTTCTTT. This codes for CSVEVGVGTEAFF. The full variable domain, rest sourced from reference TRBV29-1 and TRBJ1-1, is SAVISQKPSRDICQRGTSLTIQCQVDSQVTMMFWYRQQPGQSLTLIATANQGSEATYESGFVIDKFPISRPNLTFSTLTVSNMSPEDSSIYLCSVEVGVGTEAFFGQGTRLTVV.

CDR3 sequence reads: CASTPRGTISNQPQHF. For the CDR3, the DNA is TGTGCCAGCACCCCGAGAGGGACAATTAGCAATCAGCCCCAGCATTTT. V is TRBV6-6 and J is TRBJ1-5; tentatively, D is TRBD1 (6 bases). The CDR3 is made up of 16 amino acids. Trimming stripped 7 bases from V and 0 bases from J, with 16 bases between. Germline CDR1 and CDR2: MNHNY and SVGAGI (reference sequence).

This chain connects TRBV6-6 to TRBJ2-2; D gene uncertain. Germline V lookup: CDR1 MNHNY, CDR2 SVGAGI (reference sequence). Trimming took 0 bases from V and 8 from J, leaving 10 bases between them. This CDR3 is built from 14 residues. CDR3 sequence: CASSYSRLLGELFF. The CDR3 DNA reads TGTGCCAGCAGTTACTCGAGGCTTCTAGGGGAGCTGTTTTTT.

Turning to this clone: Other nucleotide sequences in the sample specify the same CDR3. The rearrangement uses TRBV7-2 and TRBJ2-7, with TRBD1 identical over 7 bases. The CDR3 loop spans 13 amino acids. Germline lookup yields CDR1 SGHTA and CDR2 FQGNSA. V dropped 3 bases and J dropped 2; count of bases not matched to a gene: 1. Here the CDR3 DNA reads TGTGCCAGCAGCTTGACAGGGACCTACGAGCAGTACTTC. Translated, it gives CASSLTGTYEQYF.

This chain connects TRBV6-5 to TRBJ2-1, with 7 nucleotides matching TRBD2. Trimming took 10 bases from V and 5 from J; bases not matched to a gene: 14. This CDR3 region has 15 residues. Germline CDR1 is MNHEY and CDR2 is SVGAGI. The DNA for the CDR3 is TGTGCCACCAGACGAGACGGGGGGAACGACAATGAGCAGTTCTTC. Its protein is CATRRDGGNDNEQFF.

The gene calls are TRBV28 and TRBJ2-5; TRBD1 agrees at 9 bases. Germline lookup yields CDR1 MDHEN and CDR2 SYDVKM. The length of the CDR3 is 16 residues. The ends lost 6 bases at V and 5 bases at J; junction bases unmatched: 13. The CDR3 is CASSRPPGTGLETQYF. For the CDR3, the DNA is TGTGCCAGCAGCCGCCCGCCGGGGACAGGGCTGGAGACCCAGTACTTC.

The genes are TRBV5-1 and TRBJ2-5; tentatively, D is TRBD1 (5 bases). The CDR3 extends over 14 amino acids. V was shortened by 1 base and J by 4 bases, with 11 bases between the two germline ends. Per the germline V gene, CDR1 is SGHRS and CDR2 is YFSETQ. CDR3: CASSLFGARETQYF. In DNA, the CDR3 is TGCGCCAGCAGCTTGTTTGGGGCGCGAGAGACCCAGTACTTC. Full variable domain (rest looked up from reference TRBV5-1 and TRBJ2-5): KAGVTQTPRYLIKTRGQQVTLSCSPISGHRSVSWYQQTPGQGLQFLFEYFSETQRNKGNFPGRFSGRQFSNSRSEMNVSTLELGDSALYLCASSLFGARETQYFGPGTRLLVL.

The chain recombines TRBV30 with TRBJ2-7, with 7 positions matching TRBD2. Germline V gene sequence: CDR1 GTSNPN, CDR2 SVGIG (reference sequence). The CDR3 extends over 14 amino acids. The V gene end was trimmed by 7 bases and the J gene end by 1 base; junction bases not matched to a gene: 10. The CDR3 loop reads CASKGSGISYEQYF. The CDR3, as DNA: TGTGCCTCCAAAGGGAGCGGGATTTCCTACGAGCAGTACTTC.

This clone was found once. CDR3 sequence reads: CASSFPPGLAGTRGAYEQYF. The CDR3 bases are TGTGCCAGCAGTTTCCCCCCGGGGCTAGCGGGTACCCGAGGGGCCTACGAGCAGTACTTC. This sequence joins TRBV28 and TRBJ2-7, with TRBD2 identical over 8 bases. J was trimmed by 2 bases and V by 3 bases; bases with no gene match: 21. The CDR3 is 20 amino acids. CDR1 and CDR2 (germline): MDHEN, SYDVKM. The entire variable domain, with the rest obtained from reference TRBV28 and TRBJ2-7, is as follows: DVKVTQSSRYLVKRTGEKVFLECVQDMDHENMFWYRQDPGLGLRLIYFSYDVKMKEKGDIPEGYSVSREKKERFSLILESASTNQTSMYLCASSFPPGLAGTRGAYEQYFGPGTRLTVT.

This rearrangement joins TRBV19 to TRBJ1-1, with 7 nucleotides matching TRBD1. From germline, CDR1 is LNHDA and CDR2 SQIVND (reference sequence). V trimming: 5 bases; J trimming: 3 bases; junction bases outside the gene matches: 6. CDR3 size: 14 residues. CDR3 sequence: CASSPQGWDTEAFF. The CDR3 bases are TGTGCCAGTAGTCCACAGGGGTGGGACACTGAAGCTTTCTTT.

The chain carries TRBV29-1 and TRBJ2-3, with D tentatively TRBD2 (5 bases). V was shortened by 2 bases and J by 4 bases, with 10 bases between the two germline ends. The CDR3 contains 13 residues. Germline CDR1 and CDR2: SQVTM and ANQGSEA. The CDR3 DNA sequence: TGCAGCGTTGAAATAAATAGCGCAGATACGCAGTATTTT. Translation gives CSVEINSADTQYF.

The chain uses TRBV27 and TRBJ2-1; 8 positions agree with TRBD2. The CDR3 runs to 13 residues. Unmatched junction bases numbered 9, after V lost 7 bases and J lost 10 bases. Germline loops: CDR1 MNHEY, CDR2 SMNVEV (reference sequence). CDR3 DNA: TGTGCCAGCAACCTCTTTAGCGGGACCGAGCAGTTCTTC. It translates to CASNLFSGTEQFF.

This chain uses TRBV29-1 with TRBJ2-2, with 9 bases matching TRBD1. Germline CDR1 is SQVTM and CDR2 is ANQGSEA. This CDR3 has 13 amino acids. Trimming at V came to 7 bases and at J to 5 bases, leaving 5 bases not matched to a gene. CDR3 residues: CSAGTGLTGELFF. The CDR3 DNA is TGCAGCGCTGGGACAGGGCTTACCGGGGAGCTGTTTTTT.

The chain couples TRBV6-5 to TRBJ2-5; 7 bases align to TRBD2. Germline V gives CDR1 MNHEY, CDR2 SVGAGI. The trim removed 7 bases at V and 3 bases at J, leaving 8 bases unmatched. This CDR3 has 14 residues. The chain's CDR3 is CASKHRLAEETQYF. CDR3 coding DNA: TGTGCCAGCAAGCACAGGCTAGCGGAAGAGACCCAGTACTTC.